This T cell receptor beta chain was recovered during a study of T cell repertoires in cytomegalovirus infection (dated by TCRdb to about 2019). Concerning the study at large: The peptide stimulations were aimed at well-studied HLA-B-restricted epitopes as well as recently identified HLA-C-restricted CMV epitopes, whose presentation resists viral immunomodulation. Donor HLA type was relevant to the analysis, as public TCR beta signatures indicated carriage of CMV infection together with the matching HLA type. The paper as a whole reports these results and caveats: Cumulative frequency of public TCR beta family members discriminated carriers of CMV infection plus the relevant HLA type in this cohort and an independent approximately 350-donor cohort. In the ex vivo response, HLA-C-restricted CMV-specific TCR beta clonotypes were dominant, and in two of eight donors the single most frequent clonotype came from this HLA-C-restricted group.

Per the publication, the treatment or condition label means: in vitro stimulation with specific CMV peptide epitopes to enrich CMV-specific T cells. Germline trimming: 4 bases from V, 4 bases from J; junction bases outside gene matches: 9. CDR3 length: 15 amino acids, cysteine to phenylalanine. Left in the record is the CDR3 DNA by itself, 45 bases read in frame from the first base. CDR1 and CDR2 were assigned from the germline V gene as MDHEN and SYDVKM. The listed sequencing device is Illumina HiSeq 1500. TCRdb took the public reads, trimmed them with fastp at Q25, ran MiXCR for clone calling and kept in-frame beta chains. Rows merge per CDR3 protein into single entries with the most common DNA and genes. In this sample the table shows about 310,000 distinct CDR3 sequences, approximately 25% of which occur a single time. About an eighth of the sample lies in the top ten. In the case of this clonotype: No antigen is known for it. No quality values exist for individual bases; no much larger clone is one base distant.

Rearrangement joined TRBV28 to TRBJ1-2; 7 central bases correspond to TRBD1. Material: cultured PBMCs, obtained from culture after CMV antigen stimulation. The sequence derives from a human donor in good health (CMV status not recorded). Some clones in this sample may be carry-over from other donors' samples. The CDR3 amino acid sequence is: CASSSTSTGVYGYTF. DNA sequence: TGTGCCAGCAGTTCAACCTCTACAGGGGTCTATGGCTACACCTTC.